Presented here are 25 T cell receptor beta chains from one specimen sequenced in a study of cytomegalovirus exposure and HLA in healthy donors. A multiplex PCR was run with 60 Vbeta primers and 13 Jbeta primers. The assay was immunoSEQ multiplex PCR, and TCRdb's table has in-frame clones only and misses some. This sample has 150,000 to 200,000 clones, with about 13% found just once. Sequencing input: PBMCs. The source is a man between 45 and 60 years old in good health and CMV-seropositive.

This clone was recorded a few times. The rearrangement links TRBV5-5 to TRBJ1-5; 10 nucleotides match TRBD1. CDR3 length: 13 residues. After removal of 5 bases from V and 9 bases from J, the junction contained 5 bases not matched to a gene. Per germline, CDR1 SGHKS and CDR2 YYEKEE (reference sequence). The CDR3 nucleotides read TGTGCCAGCAGTCGAGACAGGGGGCTGCCCCAGCATTTT. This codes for CASSRDRGLPQHF.

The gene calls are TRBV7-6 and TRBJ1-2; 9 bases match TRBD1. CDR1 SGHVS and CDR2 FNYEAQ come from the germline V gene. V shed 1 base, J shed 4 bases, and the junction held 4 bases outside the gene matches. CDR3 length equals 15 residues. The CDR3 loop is CASSLGQGGSYGYTF. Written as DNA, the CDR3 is TGTGCCAGCAGCTTAGGACAGGGGGGGAGCTATGGCTACACCTTC.

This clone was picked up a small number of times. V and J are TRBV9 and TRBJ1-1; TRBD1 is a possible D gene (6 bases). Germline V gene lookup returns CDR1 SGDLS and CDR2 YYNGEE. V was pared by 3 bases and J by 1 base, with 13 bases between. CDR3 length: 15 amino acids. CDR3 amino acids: CASSGPTGRNTEAFF. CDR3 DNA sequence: TGTGCCAGCAGCGGGCCGACAGGACGGAACACTGAAGCTTTCTTT.

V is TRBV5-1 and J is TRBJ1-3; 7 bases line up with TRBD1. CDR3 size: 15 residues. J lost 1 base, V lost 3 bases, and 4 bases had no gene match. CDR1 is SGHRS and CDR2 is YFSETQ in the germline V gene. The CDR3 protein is CASSYETGSGNTIYF. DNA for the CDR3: TGCGCCAGCAGCTACGAGACAGGGTCTGGAAACACCATATATTTT.

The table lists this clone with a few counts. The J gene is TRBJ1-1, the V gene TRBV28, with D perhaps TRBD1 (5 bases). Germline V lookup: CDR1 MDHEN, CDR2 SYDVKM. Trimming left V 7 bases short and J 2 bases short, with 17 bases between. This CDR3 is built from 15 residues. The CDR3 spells CASTNGGSVNTEAFF. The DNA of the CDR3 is TGTGCCAGCACCAACGGGGGGTCGGTAAACACTGAAGCTTTCTTT.

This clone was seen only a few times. CDR3 coding DNA: TGCGCCAGCAGCCAAGGCCGGAGGGTCTATGGCTACACCTTC. Translation: CASSQGRRVYGYTF. The chain employs TRBV4-3 and TRBJ1-2; the D is unclear. The germline CDR1 and CDR2 sequences are LGHNA and YSLEER. CDR3 length: 14 residues. The V end lost 1 base, the J end lost 4 bases, and 10 bases lay between the germline ends.

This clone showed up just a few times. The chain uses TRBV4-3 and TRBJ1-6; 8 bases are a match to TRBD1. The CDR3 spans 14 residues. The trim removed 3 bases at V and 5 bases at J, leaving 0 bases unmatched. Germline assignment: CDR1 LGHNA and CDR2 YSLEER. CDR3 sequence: CASSQDRDNSPLHF. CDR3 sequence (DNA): TGCGCCAGCAGCCAGGACAGGGATAATTCACCCCTCCACTTT.

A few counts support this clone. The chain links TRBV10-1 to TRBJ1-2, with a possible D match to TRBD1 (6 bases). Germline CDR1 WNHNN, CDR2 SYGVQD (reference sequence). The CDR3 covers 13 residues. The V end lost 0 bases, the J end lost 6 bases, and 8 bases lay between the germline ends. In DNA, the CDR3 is TGCGCCAGCAGTGAGTCGAACAGGGATGGCTACACCTTC. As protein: CASSESNRDGYTF.

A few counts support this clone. The CDR3, as DNA: TGTGCCAGCAGTTGGGAAGGGGTTTATAATTCACCCCTCCACTTT. Its translation: CASSWEGVYNSPLHF. The rearrangement joins TRBV28 to TRBJ1-6; D possibly corresponds to TRBD1 (5 bases). The germline gives CDR1 MDHEN, CDR2 SYDVKM. The CDR3 extends over 15 amino acids. Trimming removed 4 bases at V and 4 bases at J, with 11 bases between.

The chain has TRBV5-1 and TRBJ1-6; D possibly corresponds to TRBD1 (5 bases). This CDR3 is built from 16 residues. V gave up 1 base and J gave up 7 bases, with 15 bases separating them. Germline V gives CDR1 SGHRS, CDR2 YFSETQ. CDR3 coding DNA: TGCGCCAGCAGCTTGAGACCCGGGGGAGAGAATTCACCCCTCCACTTT. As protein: CASSLRPGGENSPLHF.

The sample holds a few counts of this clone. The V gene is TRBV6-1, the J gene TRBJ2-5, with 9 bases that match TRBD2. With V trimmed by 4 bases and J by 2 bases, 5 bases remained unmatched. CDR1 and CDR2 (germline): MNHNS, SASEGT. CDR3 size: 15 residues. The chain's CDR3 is CASSGLSGGQETQYF. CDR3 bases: TGTGCCAGCAGTGGTCTGAGCGGGGGGCAAGAGACCCAGTACTTC.

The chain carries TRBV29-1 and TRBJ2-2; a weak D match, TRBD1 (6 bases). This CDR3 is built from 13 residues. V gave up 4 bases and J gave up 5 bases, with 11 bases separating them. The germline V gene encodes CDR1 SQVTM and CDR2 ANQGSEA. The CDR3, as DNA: TGCAGCGTTGGAGGGACACCGACCGGGGAGCTGTTTTTT. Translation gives CSVGGTPTGELFF.

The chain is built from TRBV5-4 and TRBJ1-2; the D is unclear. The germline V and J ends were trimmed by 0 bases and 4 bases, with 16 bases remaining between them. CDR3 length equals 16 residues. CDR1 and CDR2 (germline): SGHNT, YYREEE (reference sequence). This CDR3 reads CASSLVGFTRGYGYTF. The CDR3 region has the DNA TGTGCCAGCAGCTTGGTGGGCTTTACACGGGGCTATGGCTACACCTTC.

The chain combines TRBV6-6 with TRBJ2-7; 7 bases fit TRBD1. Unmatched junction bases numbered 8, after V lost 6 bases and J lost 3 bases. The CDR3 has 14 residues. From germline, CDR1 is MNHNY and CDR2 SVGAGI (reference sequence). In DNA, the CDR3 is TGTGCCAGCAGACCGAGGGACAGCTTCTACGAGCAGTACTTC. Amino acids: CASRPRDSFYEQYF.

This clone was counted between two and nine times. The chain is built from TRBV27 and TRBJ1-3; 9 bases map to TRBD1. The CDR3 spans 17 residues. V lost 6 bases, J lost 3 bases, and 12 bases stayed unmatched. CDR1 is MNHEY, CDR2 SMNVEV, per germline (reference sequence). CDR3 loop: CASSPTGGDFFGNTIYF. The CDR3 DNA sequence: TGTGCCAGCAGCCCAACAGGGGGCGATTTCTTTGGAAACACCATATATTTT.

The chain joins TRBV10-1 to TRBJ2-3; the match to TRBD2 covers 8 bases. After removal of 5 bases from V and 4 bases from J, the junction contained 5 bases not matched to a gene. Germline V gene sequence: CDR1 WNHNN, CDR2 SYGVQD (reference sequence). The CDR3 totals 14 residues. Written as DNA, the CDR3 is TGCGCCAGCAGTAGGCTAGCGGGTGCAGATACGCAGTATTTT. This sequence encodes CASSRLAGADTQYF.

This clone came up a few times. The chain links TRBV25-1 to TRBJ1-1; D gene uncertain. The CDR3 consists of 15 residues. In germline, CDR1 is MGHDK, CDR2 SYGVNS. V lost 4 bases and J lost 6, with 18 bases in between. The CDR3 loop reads CASSVGPGSGAEAFF. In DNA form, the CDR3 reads TGTGCCAGCAGTGTCGGACCTGGGAGCGGTGCTGAAGCTTTCTTT. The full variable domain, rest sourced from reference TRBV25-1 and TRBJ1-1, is EADIYQTPRYLVIGTGKKITLECSQTMGHDKMYWYQQDPGMELHLIHYSYGVNSTEKGDLSSESTVSRIRTEHFPLTLESARPSHTSQYLCASSVGPGSGAEAFFGQGTRLTVV.

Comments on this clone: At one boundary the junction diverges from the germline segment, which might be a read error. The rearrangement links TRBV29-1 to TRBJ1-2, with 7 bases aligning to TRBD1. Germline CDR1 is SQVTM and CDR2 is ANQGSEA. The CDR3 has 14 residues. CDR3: CSVTGQVDVGGYPF. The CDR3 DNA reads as TGCAGCGTTACCGGACAGGTGGATGTGGGTGGCTACCCCTTC.

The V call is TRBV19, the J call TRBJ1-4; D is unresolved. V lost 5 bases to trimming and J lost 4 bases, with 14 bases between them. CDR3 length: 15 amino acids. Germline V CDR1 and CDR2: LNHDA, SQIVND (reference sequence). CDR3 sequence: CASSWKGGGNEKLFF. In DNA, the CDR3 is TGTGCCAGTAGTTGGAAAGGAGGCGGTAATGAAAAACTGTTTTTT.

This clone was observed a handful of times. For the CDR3, the DNA is TGTGCCAGCAGCTTGGGGCGGATTAATGAAAAACTGTTTTTT. This translates into CASSLGRINEKLFF. The chain couples TRBV5-6 to TRBJ1-4; D gene uncertain. Germline V CDR1 and CDR2: SGHDT, YYEEEE. This CDR3 has 14 amino acids. The V gene lost 0 bases and the J gene lost 4 bases, with 7 bases spanning the gap.

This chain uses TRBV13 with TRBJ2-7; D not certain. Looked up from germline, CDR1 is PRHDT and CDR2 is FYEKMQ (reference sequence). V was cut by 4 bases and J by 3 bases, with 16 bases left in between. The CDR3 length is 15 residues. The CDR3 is CASSSNWARNYEQYF. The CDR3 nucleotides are TGTGCCAGCAGCTCCAATTGGGCCAGGAACTACGAGCAGTACTTC. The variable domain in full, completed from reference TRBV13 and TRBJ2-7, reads AAGVIQSPRHLIKEKRETATLKCYPIPRHDTVYWYQQGPGQDPQFLISFYEKMQSDKGSIPDRFSAQQFSDYHSELNMSSLELGDSALYFCASSSNWARNYEQYFGPGTRLTVT.

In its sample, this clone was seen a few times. The CDR3 sequence: CASSSPMRQGAEEAFF. CDR3 coding DNA: TGTGCCAGCAGCTCCCCAATGAGACAGGGGGCGGAAGAAGCTTTCTTT. The chain employs TRBV7-8 and TRBJ1-1; 10 positions agree with TRBD1. V shed 4 bases and J 8 bases; nucleotides not matched to a gene: 13. The CDR3 is made up of 16 amino acids. Germline CDR1 reads SGHVS; CDR2 reads FQNEAQ.

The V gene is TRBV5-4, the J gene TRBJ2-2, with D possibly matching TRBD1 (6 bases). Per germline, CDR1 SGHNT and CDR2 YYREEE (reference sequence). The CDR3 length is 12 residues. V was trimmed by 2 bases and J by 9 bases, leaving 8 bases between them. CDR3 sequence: CASSLQGRELFF. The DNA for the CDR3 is TGTGCCAGCAGCTTACAGGGCCGGGAGCTGTTTTTT. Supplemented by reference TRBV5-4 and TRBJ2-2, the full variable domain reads ETGVTQSPTHLIKTRGQQVTLRCSSQSGHNTVSWYQQALGQGPQFIFQYYREEENGRGNFPPRFSGLQFPNYSSELNVNALELDDSALYLCASSLQGRELFFGEGSRLTVL.

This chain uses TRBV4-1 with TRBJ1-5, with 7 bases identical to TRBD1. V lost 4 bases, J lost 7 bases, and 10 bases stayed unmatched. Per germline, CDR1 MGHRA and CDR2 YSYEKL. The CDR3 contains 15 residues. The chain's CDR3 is CASSLREGAEQPQHF. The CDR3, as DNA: TGCGCCAGCAGCCTTCGTGAGGGGGCAGAGCAGCCCCAGCATTTT.

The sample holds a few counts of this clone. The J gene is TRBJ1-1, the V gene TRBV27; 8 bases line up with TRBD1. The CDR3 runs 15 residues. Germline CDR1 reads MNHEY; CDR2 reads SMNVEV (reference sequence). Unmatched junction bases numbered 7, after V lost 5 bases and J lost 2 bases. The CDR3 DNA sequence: TGTGCCAGCAGTCCCTTCGGACAGGGAAACACTGAAGCTTTCTTT. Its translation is CASSPFGQGNTEAFF.